The TCR beta chain under discussion was sequenced for a study of regulatory T cells in long-lasting Graves disease. Study context: New Graves' disease cases had less than 3 months of antithyroid drugs. Whole-study findings and limits: Segments TRBV28, TRBJ1-2 and TRBJ2-5 showed preferential usage in persistent disease.

Germline CDR1 reads SGHTA; CDR2 reads FQGTGA. CDR3 length: 14 amino acids. Trimming left V 5 bases short and J 1 base short, with 11 bases between. Specified time point: newly diagnosed GD, antithyroid drugs for less than 3 months. With RNA extracted from PBMCs as input, the TCR library was made. This clonotype was counted at least ten times. Its cognate antigen is unknown. According to the study, TCR beta libraries were built with iRepertoire HTBI primers and CDR3-region Arm-PCR. TCRdb called the multiplex PCR reads again in MiXCR, with one record for every CDR3 protein. In the table there are about 620,000 distinct CDR3 sequences, 16% of which are singletons. This sample was also put to use in a study of T cells in Graves' hyperthyroidism and ophthalmopathy. That publication notes: The TCR CDR3 was amplified in a first-round RT-PCR using the HTBI primer set. Most expanded thyroid clonotypes above 0.001 recurred in blood.

The receptor comes from a woman in her 30s with Graves disease. The material sequenced was peripheral blood mononuclear cells (PBMCs), taken at new diagnosis, from a patient treated with antithyroid drugs. This chain connects TRBV7-3 to TRBJ1-1; D is uncertain. The DNA for the CDR3 is TGTGCCAGCAGCCTCCGAGGGCCGAACACTGAAGCTTTCTTT. It encodes CASSLRGPNTEAFF. The full variable domain, completed using reference TRBV7-3 and TRBJ1-1, is GAGVSQTPSNKVTEKGKYVELRCDPISGHTALYWYRQSLGQGPEFLIYFQGTGAADDSGLPNDRFFAVRPEGSVSTLKIQRTERGDSAVYLCASSLRGPNTEAFFGQGTRLTVV.